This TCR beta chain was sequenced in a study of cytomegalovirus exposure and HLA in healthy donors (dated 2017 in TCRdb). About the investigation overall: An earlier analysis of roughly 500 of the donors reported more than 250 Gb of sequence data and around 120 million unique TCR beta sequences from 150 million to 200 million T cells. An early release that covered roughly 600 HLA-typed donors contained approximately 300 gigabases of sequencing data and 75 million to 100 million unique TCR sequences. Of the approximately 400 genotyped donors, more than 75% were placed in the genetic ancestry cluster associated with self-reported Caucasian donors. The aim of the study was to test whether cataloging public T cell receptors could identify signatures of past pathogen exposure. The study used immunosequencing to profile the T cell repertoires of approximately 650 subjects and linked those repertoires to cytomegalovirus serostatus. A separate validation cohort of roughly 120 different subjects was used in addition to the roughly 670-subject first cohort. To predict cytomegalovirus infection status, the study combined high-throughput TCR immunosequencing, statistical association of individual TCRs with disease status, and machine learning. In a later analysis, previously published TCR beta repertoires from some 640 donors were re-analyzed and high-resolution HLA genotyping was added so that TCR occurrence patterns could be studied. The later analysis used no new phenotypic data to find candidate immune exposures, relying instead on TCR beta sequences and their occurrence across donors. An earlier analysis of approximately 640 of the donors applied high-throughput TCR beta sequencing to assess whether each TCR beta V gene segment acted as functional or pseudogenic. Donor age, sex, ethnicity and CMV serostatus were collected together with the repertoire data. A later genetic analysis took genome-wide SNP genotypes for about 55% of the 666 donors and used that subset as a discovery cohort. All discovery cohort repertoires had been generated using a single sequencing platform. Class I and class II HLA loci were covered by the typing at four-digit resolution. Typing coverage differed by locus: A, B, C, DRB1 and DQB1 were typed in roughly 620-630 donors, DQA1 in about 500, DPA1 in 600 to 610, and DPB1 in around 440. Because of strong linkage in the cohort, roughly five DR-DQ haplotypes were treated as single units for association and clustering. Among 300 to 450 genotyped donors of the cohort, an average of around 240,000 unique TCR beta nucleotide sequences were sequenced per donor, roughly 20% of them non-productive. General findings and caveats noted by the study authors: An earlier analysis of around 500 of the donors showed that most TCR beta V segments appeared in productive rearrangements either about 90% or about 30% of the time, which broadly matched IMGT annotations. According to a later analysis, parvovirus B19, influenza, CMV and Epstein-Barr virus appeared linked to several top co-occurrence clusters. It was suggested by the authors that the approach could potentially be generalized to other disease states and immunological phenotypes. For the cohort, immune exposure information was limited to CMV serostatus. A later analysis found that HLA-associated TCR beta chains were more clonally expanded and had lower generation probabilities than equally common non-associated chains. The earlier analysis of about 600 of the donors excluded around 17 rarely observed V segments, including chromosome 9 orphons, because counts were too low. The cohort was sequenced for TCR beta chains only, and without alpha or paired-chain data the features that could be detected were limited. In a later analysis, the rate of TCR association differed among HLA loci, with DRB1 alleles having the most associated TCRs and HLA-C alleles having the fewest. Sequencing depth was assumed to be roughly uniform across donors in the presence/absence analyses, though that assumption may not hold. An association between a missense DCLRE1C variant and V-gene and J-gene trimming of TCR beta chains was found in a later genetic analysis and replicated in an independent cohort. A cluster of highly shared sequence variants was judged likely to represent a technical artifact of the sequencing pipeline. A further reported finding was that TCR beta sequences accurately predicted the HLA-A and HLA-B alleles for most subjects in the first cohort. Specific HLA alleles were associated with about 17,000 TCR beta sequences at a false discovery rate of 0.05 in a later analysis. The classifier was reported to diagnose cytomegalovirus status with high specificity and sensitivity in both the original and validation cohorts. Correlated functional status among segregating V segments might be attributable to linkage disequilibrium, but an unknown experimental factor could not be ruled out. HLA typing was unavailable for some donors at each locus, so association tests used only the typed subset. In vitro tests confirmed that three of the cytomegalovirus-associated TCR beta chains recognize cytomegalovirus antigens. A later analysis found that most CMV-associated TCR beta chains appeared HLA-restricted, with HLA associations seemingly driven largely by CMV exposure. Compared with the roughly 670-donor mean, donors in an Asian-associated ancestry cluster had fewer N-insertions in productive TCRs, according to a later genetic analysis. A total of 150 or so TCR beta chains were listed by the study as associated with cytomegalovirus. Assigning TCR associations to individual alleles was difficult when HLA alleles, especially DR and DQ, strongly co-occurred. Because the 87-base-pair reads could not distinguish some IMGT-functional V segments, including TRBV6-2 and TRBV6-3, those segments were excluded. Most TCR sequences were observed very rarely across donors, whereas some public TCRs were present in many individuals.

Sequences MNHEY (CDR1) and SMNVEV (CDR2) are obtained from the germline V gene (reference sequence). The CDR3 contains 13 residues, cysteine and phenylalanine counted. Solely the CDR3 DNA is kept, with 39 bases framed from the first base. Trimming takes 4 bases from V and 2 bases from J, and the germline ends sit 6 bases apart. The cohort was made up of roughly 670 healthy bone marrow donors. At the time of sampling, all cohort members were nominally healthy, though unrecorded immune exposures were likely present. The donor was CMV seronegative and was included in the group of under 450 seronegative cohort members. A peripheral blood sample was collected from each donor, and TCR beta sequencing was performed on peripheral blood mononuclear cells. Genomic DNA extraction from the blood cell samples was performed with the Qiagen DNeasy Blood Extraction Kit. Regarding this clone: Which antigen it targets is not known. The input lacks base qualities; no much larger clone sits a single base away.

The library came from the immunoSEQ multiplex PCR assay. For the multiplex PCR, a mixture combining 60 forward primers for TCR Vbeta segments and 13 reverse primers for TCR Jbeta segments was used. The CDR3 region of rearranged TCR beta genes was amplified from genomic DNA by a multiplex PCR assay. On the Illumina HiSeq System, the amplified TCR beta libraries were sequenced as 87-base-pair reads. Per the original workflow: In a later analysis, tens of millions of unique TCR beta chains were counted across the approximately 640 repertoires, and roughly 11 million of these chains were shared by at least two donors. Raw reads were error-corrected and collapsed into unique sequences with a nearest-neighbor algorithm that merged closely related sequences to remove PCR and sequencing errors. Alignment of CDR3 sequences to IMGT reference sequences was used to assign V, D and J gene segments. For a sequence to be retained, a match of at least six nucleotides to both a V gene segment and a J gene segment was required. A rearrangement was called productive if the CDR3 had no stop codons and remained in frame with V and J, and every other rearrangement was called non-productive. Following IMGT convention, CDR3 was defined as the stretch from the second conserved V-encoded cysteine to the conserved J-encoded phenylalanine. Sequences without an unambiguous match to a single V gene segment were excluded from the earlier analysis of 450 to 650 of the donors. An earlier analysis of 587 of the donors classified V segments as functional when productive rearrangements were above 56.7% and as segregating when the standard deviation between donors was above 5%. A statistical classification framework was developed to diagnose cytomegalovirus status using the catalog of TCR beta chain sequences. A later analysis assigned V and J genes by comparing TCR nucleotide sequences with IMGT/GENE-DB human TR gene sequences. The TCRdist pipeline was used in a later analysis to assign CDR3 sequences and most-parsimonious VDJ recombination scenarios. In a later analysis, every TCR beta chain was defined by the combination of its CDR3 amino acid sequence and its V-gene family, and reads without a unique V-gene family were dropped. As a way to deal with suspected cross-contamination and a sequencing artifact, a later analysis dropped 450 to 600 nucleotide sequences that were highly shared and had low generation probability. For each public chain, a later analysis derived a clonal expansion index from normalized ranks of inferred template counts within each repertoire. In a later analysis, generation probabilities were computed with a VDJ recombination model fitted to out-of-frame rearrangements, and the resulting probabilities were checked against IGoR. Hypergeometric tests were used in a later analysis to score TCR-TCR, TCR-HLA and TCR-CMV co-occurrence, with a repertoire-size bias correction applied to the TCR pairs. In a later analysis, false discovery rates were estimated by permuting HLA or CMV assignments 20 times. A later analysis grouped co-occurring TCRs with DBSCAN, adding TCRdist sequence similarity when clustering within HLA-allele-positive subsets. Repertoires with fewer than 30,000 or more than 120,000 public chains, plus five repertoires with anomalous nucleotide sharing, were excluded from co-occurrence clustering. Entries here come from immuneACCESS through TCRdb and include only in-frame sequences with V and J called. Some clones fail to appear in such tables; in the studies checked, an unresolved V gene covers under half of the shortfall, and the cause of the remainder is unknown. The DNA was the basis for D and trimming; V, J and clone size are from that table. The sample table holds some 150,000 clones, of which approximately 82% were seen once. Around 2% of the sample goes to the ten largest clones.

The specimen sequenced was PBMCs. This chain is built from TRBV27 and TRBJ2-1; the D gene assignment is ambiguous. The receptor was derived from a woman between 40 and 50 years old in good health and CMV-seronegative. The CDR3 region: CASSSDTYNEQFF. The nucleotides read TGTGCCAGCAGTTCCGACACCTACAATGAGCAGTTCTTC.